Sequencing of this T cell receptor beta chain was carried out in a study of PD-1 blockade in mismatch repair-deficient tumors. About the study: Patients had about eleven mismatch repair-deficient cancer types and were previously treated and progressing.

To note about this clone: Its antigen is not known.

Sequencing was performed with immunoSEQ multiplex PCR; in TCRdb, only in-frame clones are kept and a portion is missing. The sample contains around 130,000 clones, approximately 91% of which appear only once. Study-wide points: After pembrolizumab, tumor-resident clones rose rapidly, then generally contracted before radiologic responses.

Germline trimming cut 8 bases from V and 0 bases from J; bases unmatched to any gene: 16. Per germline, CDR1 MNHEY and CDR2 SMNVEV (reference sequence). The CDR3 is 17 residues long. This chain uses TRBV27 with TRBJ2-7; 7 bases line up with TRBD2. The specimen was peripheral blood, collected 70 to 72 weeks after starting pembrolizumab. The sequence derives from an adult with mismatch repair-deficient cancer. The CDR3 region has the DNA TGTGCCAGCGCTCAAGGGGTTATAGCGGGCCCCTCCTACGAGCAGTACTTC. This codes for CASAQGVIAGPSYEQYF.